This TCR beta chain was profiled in a study of T cells in Graves' hyperthyroidism and ophthalmopathy. It was RNA transcripts that yielded the amplified TCR beta CDR3 regions. The HTBI primer set was used in a first-round RT-PCR of the TCR CDR3. MiXCR, applied by TCRdb to the multiplex PCR reads, yields one record per CDR3 protein. The repertoire consists of about 400,000 distinct CDR3 sequences, with about 16% occurring once and the leading ten covering 32%. The PBMCs studied were ones that came from 8 to 10 ml fresh peripheral blood. The CDR3 consists of 16 residues. The germline V gene encodes CDR1 MNHEY and CDR2 SMNVEV (reference sequence). Trimming took 0 bases from V and 5 from J; bases not matched to a gene: 9. This clonotype was observed a few times.

Sequencing was done on a sample of blood. This sequence originates from a woman aged 25 to 39 with Graves' hyperthyroidism. V usage is TRBV27 and J usage is TRBJ2-5; 7 bases are shared with TRBD2. The CDR3 region has the DNA TGTGCCAGCAGTTTATCGGGGGGGGTCCGGGCGGAGACCCAGTACTTC. Translation: CASSLSGGVRAETQYF.